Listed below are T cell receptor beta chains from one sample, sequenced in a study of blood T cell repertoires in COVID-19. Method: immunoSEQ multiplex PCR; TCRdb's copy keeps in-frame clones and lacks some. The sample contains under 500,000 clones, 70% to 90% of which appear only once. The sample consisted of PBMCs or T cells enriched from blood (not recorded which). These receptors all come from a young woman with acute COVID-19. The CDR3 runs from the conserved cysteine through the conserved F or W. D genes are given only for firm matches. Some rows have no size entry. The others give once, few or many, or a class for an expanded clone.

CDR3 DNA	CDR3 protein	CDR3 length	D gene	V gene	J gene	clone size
TGCGCCAGCAGCTTGGCTAGCGGGGGGTTTGGGGAGACCCAGTACTTC	CASSLASGGFGETQYF	16	TRBD2	TRBV5-1	TRBJ2-5	.
TGTGCCACCAAAGGGGATAGCAATCAGCCCCAGCATTTT	CATKGDSNQPQHF	13	.	TRBV15	TRBJ1-5	.
TGTGCCAGCAGTTTCGACGATCTCGTCGGTCGGGCCATATATTTT	CASSFDDLVGRAIYF	15	.	TRBV6-7	TRBJ1-3	once
TGTGCCCTTCGTACGGGTGGGAACACCATATATTTT	CALRTGGNTIYF	12	.	TRBV30	TRBJ1-3	.
TGTGCCAGCAGCTCCGCGGCAGGGGGCTACAATGAGCAGTTCTTC	CASSSAAGGYNEQFF	15	TRBD1	TRBV5-4	TRBJ2-1	.
TGTGCCAGTAGTTATCGAGACTACCTCCCCTACGAGCAGTACTTC	CASSYRDYLPYEQYF	15	.	TRBV19	TRBJ2-7	.
TGTGCCAGTAGATACGACAGAAATGATAATTCACCCCTCCACTTT	CASRYDRNDNSPLHF	15	.	TRBV19	TRBJ1-6	once
TGTGCCTGGAGTTTCGGGGACACCGGGGAGCTGTTTTTT	CAWSFGDTGELFF	13	.	TRBV30	TRBJ2-2	.
TGTGCCAGCAGCGCCCTGTCTAGCCACAATGAGCAGTTCTTC	CASSALSSHNEQFF	14	.	TRBV7-6	TRBJ2-1	once
TGTGCCAGCTCACCAACATCGACAGCGGGCATCCAGAGCTCCTACGAGCAGTACTTC	CASSPTSTAGIQSSYEQYF	19	.	TRBV18	TRBJ2-7	.
TGTGCCAGCAGACAACAAAATGAGCAGTTCTTC	CASRQQNEQFF	11	.	TRBV2	TRBJ2-1	once
TGTGCCAGCAGCTTCTTGGGGGGTTCTGGAAACACCATATATTTT	CASSFLGGSGNTIYF	15	.	TRBV7-6	TRBJ1-3	.
TGTGCCAGCAGTTTCTCGGGACAGGGTGAAAAACTGTTTTTT	CASSFSGQGEKLFF	14	TRBD1	TRBV6-5	TRBJ1-4	once
TGCGCCAGCACCCGGACAGGAATGAACACTGAAGCTTTCTTT	CASTRTGMNTEAFF	14	TRBD1	TRBV5-1	TRBJ1-1	.
TGCGCCAGCAGCTCGAATGGGCAGGGTGGGCAAGAGACCCAGTACTTC	CASSSNGQGGQETQYF	16	.	TRBV5-1	TRBJ2-5	.
TGTGCCAGCAAGACAGGGGTGGCGAACATTCAGTACTTC	CASKTGVANIQYF	13	TRBD1	TRBV27	TRBJ2-4	.
TGCAGCGTTTTTCGCGATCAAGGCTACACCTTC	CSVFRDQGYTF	11	.	TRBV29-1	TRBJ1-2	.
TGTGCCAGCAGCGAATCCATAGGAGCTAACTATGGCTACACCTTC	CASSESIGANYGYTF	15	.	TRBV9	TRBJ1-2	.
TGTGCCAGTAGTTGGGACAGGGGGAACACCGGGGAGCTGTTTTTT	CASSWDRGNTGELFF	15	TRBD1	TRBV19	TRBJ2-2	.
TGTGCCAGCAGCTCGCTAGCGGGAGCGGGTGAGACCCAGTACTTC	CASSSLAGAGETQYF	15	TRBD2	TRBV7-9	TRBJ2-5	.
TGCGCCAGCGACAGGCTCACAGATACGCAGTATTTT	CASDRLTDTQYF	12	.	TRBV23-1	TRBJ2-3	.
TGCGCCAGCAGCCCTAGCGGGGGGGCCTTATACAATGAGCAGTTCTTC	CASSPSGGALYNEQFF	16	TRBD2	TRBV4-1	TRBJ2-1	.
TGTGCCAGCAGCTCGGACTGGACAGCGAACACTGAAGCTTTCTTT	CASSSDWTANTEAFF	15	.	TRBV5-5	TRBJ1-1	.
TGTGCCAGCTCACCGGGACAGATCTCTGGAAACACCATATATTTT	CASSPGQISGNTIYF	15	TRBD1	TRBV18	TRBJ1-3	.
TGTGCCAGCAGCTTAGGGGGTAGCGGAGGCTCCTACAATGAGCAGTTCTTC	CASSLGGSGGSYNEQFF	17	.	TRBV7-9	TRBJ2-1	.
TGTGCCAGCAGGGACAGTTTATATTCACCCCTCCACTTT	CASRDSLYSPLHF	13	.	TRBV25-1	TRBJ1-6	.
TGTGCCAGCAGCTTAAGGTGGAATAGCGTCAGAGGGAACACTGAAGCTTTCTTT	CASSLRWNSVRGNTEAFF	18	.	TRBV7-9	TRBJ1-1	.
TGTGCCAGCAGCAAAGGTCCAGGTTCCTACGAGCAGTACTTC	CASSKGPGSYEQYF	14	.	TRBV21-1	TRBJ2-7	.
TGTGCCAGCAGCCGAATGACCGGGACTGCCACAGATACGCAGTATTTT	CASSRMTGTATDTQYF	16	.	TRBV14	TRBJ2-3	once
TGTGCCAGTAGTATGACTAGCAGGTACAATGAGCAGTTCTTC	CASSMTSRYNEQFF	14	TRBD2	TRBV19	TRBJ2-1	.
TGTGCCAGCAGCCCGATCGTGGGACTAGCCAAAAACATTCAGTACTTC	CASSPIVGLAKNIQYF	16	.	TRBV4-2	TRBJ2-4	.
TGTGCCAGCAGCCCTAAGCCGGTGACACGGTATTTT	CASSPKPVTRYF	12	.	TRBV11-2	TRBJ2-3	.
TGCGCCAGCAGCCAAGAAAAACTCAATGAGCAGTTCTTC	CASSQEKLNEQFF	13	.	TRBV4-3	TRBJ2-1	.
TGTGCCAGCAGGCCTAGCGGGAGCTCCTACAATGAGCAGTTCTTC	CASRPSGSSYNEQFF	15	TRBD2	TRBV7-3	TRBJ2-1	once
TGTGCCAGCAGTTATGCCAGGGAGGGCTATGGCTACACCTTC	CASSYAREGYGYTF	14	.	TRBV6-5	TRBJ1-2	.
TGTGCCAGTAGTAGGAGCGGGGGGGCGACAGATACGCAGTATTTT	CASSRSGGATDTQYF	15	TRBD2	TRBV19	TRBJ2-3	.